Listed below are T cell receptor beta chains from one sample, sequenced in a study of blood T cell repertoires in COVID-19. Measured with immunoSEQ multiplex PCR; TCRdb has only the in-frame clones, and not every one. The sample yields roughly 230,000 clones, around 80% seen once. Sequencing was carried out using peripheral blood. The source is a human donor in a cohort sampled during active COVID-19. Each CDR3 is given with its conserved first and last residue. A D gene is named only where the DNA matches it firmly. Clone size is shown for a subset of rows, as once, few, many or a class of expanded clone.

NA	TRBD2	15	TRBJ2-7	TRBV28	TGTGCCAGCAGTTTAGGCTCTGCGGGAGAGCGGGAGCAGTACTTC	CASSLGSAGEREQYF
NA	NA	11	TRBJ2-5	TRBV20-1	TGCACCACCGTTAACTCGGAGACCCAGTACTTC	CTTVNSETQYF
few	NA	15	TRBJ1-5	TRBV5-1	TGCGCCAGCAGCTTGGGGCCAGGGGGCAATCAGCCCCAGCATTTT	CASSLGPGGNQPQHF
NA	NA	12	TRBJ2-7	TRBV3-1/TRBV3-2	TGTGCCAGCAGCCAAAGCCCGGACGAGCAGTACTTC	CASSQSPDEQYF
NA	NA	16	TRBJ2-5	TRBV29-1	TGCAGCGTTGTCAAAGGTTTTCTCGAGGTAGAAGAGACCCAGTACTTC	CSVVKGFLEVEETQYF
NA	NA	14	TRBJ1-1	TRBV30	TGTGCCTGGACTAAAACGACAGTGAACACTGAAGCTTTCTTT	CAWTKTTVNTEAFF
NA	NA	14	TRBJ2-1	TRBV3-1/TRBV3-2	TGTGCCAGCAGCCAAGTCAACCTCGCGAATGAGCAGTTCTTC	CASSQVNLANEQFF
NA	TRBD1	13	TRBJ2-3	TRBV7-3	TGTGCCAGCAGCCCCCAGGGGGCCGATACGCAGTATTTT	CASSPQGADTQYF
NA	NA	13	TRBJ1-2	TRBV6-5	TGTGCCAGCAGTTCCCAGGGCATTAGTGGCTACACCTTC	CASSSQGISGYTF
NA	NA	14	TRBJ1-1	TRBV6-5	TGTGCCAGCAGCAGAGGGGGTCAGAACACTGAAGCTTTCTTT	CASSRGGQNTEAFF
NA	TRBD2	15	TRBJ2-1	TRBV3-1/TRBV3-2	TGTGCCAGCAGCCGATATTCGGGACTAGCCGAGGGAAGGTTCTTC	CASSRYSGLAEGRFF
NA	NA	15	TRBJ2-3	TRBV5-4	TGTGCCAGCAGCTTGGATGACTTCAGCCCAGATACGCAGTATTTT	CASSLDDFSPDTQYF
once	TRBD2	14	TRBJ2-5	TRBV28	TGTGCCAGCAGGGTGGGGGGGATACGAGAGACCCAGTACTTC	CASRVGGIRETQYF
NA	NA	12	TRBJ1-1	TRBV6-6	TGTGCCAGCATCACCCGGGGCACTGAAGCTTTCTTT	CASITRGTEAFF
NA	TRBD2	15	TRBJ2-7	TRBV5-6	TGTGCCAGCAGCCTGGTAGCGGGCCTTTCCTACGAGCAGTACTTC	CASSLVAGLSYEQYF
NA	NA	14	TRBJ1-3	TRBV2	TGTGCCAGCAGTACAGGGTTTTCTGGAAACACCATATATTTT	CASSTGFSGNTIYF
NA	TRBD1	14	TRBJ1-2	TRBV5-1	TGCGCCAGCAGCCTGGGGACAGAGTCCTATGGCTACACCTTC	CASSLGTESYGYTF
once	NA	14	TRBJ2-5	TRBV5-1	TGCGCCAGCAGCTTGGGGCAGGGATACGAGACCCAGTACTTC	CASSLGQGYETQYF
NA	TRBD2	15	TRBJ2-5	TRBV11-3	TGTGCCAGCAGCAGAAGCGGGGGGGGACAAGAGACCCAGTACTTC	CASSRSGGGQETQYF
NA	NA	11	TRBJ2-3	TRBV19	TGTGCCACTCAGGAGGGAGATACGCAGTATTTT	CATQEGDTQYF
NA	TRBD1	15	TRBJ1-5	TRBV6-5	TGTGCCAGCAGTCTCCGACAGGGAGGTAATCAGCCCCAGCATTTT	CASSLRQGGNQPQHF
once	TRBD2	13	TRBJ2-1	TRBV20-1	TGCAGTGCTAGTTCGACTAGCGCAAGGCAGCAGTTCTTC	CSASSTSARQQFF
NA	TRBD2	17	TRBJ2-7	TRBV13	TGTGCCAGCAGGAGGACGGCTTTGGGGCTAGCGGGAGTTGAGCAGTACTTC	CASRRTALGLAGVEQYF
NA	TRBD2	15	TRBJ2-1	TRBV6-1	TGTGCCAGCAGTTCTAGCGGGAGAGGGAACAATGAGCAGTTCTTC	CASSSSGRGNNEQFF
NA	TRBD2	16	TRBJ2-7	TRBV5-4	TGTGCCAGCAGCCTGGGGGGAGGGGTTAATCGGGTAGAGCAGTACTTC	CASSLGGGVNRVEQYF
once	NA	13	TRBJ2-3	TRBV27	TGTGCCAGCAGCACCACAGGGTTCGATACGCAGTATTTT	CASSTTGFDTQYF
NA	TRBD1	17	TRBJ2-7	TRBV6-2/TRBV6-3	TGTGCCAGCAGTTACACCCCCTACAGGGGGCAGACCTACGAGCAGTACTTC	CASSYTPYRGQTYEQYF
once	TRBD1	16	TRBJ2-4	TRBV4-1	TGCGCCAGCAGCCAGGCTCCAGGGGGCGGGTGGGACATTCAGTACTTC	CASSQAPGGGWDIQYF
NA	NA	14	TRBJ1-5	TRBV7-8	TGTGCCAGCGTAAGCGGGGACTATAATCAGCCCCAGCATTTT	CASVSGDYNQPQHF
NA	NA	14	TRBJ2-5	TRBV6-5	TGTGCCAGCAGCTACCAGGGGAACCAAGAGACCCAGTACTTC	CASSYQGNQETQYF
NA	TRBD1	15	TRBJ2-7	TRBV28	TGTGCCAGCAGTGGGACAGGGGGCCTCCGCTACGAGCAGTACTTC	CASSGTGGLRYEQYF
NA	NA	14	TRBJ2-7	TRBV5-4	TGTGCCAGCAGCTTGAAATCCGGGAACTACGAGCAGTACTTC	CASSLKSGNYEQYF
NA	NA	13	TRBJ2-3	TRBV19	TGTGCCAGTAGTACGACAGACACAGATACGCAGTATTTT	CASSTTDTDTQYF
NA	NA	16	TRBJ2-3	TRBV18	TGTGCCAGCTCAAAGGACAGTAGGGCTAGCACAGATACGCAGTATTTT	CASSKDSRASTDTQYF
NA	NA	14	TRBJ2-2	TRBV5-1	TGCGCCAGCAGCGGGCGGGAAAACACCGGGGAGCTGTTTTTT	CASSGRENTGELFF
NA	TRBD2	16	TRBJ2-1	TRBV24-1	TGTGCCACCAGTGACCCTGCGAGCGGGAGGATAAATGAGCAGTTCTTC	CATSDPASGRINEQFF
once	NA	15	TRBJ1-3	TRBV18	TGTGCCAGCTCACGAGATCGGAGCTCTGGAAACACCATATATTTT	CASSRDRSSGNTIYF
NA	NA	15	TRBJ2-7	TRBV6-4	TGTGCCACTCCACAGGGGGGGGGACTTTCCTACGAGCAGTACTTC	CATPQGGGLSYEQYF
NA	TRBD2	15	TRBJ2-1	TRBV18	TGTGCCAGCTCACCGACTAGCGGGAGATCCATGGAGCAGTTCTTC	CASSPTSGRSMEQFF
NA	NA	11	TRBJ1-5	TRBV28	TGTGCCAGCAGTCCCGATCAGCCCCAGCATTTT	CASSPDQPQHF
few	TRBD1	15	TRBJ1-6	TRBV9	TGTGCCAGCAGCGTAAGGGACAGGCAAAATTCACCCCTCCACTTT	CASSVRDRQNSPLHF
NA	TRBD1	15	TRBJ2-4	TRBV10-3	TGTGCCATCAGTGAGGGTACGGGACAGGGAGCCTCGGTTTACTTC	CAISEGTGQGASVYF
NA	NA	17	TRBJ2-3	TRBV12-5	TGTGCTAGTGGTTTGGCCACGACGCAGGGAGGAACAGATACGCAGTATTTT	CASGLATTQGGTDTQYF
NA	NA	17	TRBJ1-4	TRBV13	TGTGCCAGCAGCTTAGGGGGGAGGGGTTCAACTAATGAAAAACTGTTTTTT	CASSLGGRGSTNEKLFF
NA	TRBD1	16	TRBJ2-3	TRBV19	TGTGCCAGTAGTCCGGGGACAGTCACTAGCACAGATACGCAGTATTTT	CASSPGTVTSTDTQYF
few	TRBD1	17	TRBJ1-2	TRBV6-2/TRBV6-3	TGTGCCAGCAGTTACGACCCCCGGACAGGGAGTGTCTATGGCTACACCTTC	CASSYDPRTGSVYGYTF
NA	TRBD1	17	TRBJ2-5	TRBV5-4	TGTGCCAGCCCATATGTAGGGGGCGCGACGGAAAAAGAGACCCAGTACTTC	CASPYVGGATEKETQYF
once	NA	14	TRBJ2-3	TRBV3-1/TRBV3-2	TGTGCCAGCAGCCAAGACCCCAGGGTAGATACGCAGTATTTT	CASSQDPRVDTQYF
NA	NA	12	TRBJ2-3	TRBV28	TGTGCCAGCAGTTTACCCGGGGATACGCAGTATTTT	CASSLPGDTQYF
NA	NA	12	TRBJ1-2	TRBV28	TGTGCCAGCAGTCTAGACAGTTATGGCTACACCTTC	CASSLDSYGYTF
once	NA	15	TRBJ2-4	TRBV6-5	TGTGCCAGCAGTTACTCGATCCAGGGGAAAAACATTCAGTACTTC	CASSYSIQGKNIQYF
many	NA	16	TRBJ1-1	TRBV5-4	TGTGCCAGCAGCGGGGCCAGCGCCGGGTCGAGCACTGAAGCTTTCTTT	CASSGASAGSSTEAFF
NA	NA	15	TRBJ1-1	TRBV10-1	TGCGCCAGCAGTGATAGTCAGGCGTGGAACACTGAAGCTTTCTTT	CASSDSQAWNTEAFF